This T cell receptor beta chain was identified during a study of blood T cell repertoires in COVID-19. About the research overall: PBMCs, B-cell-depleted T cells, or T cells provided the cDNA or gDNA that made up the material.

While infection was still active, Seattle patients were enrolled and then followed longitudinally. The authors' processing: Amplification of reference gene primers was used by the study to estimate nucleated cell counts. TCRdb keeps only in-frame clones here, not all; method: immunoSEQ multiplex PCR. The DNA gave D and trimming, while V, J and clone size come from that table. The profile shows 30,000 to 35,000 clones, roughly 87% of them singletons. This CDR3 region has 14 residues. Per germline, CDR1 MDHEN and CDR2 SYDVKM. The trim removed 4 bases at V and 0 bases at J, leaving 3 bases unmatched. The chain employs TRBV28 and TRBJ2-7; 7 nucleotides line up with TRBD1. Sequencing input: peripheral blood. The clonotype was recovered from a man between 60 and 75 years old with COVID-19, enrolled during active disease. The CDR3 nucleotides read TGTGCCAGCAGTTCGACAGGGTTCTCCTACGAGCAGTACTTC. Translating gives CASSSTGFSYEQYF.